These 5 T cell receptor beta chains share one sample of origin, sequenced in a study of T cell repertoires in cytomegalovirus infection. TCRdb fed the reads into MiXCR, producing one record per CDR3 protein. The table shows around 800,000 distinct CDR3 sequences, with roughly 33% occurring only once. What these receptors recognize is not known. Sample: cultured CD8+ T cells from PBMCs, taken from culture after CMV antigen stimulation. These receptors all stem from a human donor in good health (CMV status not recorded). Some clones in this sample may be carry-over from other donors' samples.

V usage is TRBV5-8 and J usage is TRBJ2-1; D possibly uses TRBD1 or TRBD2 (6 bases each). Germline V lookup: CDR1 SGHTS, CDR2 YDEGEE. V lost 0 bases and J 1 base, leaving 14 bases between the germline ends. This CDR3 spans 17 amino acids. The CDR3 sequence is CASSLVLRGRSYNEQFF. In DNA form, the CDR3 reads TGTGCCAGCAGCTTGGTTCTTCGGGGGCGGTCCTACAATGAGCAGTTCTTC.

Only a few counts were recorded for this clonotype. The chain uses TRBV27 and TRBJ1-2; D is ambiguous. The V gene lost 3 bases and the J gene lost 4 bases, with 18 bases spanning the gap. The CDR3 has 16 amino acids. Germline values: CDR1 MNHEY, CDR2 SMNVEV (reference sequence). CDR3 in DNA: TGTGCCAGCAGTTTGAGTTCCGGGGATTGGGGCTATGGCTACACCTTC. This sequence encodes CASSLSSGDWGYGYTF.

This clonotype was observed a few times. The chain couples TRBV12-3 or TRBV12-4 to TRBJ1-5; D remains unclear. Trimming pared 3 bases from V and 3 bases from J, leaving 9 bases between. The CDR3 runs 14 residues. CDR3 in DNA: TGTGCCAGCAGTTTTAGGCAACCCAATCAGCCCCAGCATTTT. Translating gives CASSFRQPNQPQHF.

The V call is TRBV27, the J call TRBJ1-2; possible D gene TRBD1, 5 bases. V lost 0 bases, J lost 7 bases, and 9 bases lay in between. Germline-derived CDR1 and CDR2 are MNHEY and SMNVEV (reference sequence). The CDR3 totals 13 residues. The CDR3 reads CASSLSWGSGYTF. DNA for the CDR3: TGTGCCAGCAGTTTATCATGGGGGTCTGGCTACACCTTC.

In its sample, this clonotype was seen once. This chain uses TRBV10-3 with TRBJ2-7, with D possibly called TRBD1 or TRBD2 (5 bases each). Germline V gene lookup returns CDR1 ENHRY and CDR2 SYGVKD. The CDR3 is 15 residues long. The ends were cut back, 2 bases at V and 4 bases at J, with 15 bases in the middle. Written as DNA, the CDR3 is TGTGCCATCAGTGAGACTCCCGGGACGGATTACGAGCAGTACTTC. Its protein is CAISETPGTDYEQYF.